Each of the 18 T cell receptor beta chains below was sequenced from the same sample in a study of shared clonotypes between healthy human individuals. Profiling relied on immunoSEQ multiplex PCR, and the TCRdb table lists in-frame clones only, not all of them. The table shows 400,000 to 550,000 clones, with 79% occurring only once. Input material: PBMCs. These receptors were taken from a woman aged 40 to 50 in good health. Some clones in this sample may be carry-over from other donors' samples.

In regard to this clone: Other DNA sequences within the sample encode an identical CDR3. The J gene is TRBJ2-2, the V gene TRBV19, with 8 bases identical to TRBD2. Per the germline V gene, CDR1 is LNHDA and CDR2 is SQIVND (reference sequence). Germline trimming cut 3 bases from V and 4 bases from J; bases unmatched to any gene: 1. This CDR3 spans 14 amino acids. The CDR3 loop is CASSIRGGTGELFF. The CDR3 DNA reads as TGTGCCAGTAGTATTCGGGGGGGCACCGGGGAGCTGTTTTTT.

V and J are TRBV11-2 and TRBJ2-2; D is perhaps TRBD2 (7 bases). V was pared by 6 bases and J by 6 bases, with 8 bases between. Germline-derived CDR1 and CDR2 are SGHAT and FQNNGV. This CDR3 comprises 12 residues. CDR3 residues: CASRGGAGELFF. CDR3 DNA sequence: TGTGCCAGCAGAGGGGGGGCCGGGGAGCTGTTTTTT.

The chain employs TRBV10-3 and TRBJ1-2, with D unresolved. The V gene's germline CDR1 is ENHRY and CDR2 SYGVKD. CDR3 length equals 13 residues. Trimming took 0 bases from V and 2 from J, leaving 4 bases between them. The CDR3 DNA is TGTGCCATCAGTGAGTCAGGGAACTATGGCTACACCTTC. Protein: CAISESGNYGYTF.

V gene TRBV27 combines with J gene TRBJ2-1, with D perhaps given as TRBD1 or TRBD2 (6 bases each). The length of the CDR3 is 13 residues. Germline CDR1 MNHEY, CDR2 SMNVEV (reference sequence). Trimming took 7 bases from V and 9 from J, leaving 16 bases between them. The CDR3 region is CASKGGVEGEQFF. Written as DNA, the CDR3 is TGTGCCAGCAAGGGGGGAGTAGAGGGTGAGCAGTTCTTC.

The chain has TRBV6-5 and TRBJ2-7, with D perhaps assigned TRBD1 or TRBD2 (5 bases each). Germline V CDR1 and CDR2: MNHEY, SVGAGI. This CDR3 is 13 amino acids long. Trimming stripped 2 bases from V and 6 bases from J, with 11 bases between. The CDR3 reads CASSYGGVSEQYF. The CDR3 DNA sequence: TGTGCCAGCAGTTACGGGGGAGTTTCCGAGCAGTACTTC.

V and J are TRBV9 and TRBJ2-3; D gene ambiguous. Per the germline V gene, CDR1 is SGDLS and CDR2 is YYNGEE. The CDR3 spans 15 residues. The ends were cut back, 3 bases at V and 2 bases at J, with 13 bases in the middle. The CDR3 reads CASSAIGDFTDTQYF. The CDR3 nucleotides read TGTGCCAGCAGCGCAATAGGAGACTTCACAGATACGCAGTATTTT. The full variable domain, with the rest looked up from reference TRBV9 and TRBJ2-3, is DSGVTQTPKHLITATGQRVTLRCSPRSGDLSVYWYQQSLDQGLQFLIQYYNGEERAKGNILERFSAQQFPDLHSELNLSSLELGDSALYFCASSAIGDFTDTQYFGPGTRLTVL.

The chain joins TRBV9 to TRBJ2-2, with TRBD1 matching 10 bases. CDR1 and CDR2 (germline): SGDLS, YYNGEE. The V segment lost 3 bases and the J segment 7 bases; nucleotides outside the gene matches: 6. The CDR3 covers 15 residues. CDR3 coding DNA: TGTGCCAGCAGCGCCCAGACAGGGGGCATCGGGGAGCTGTTTTTT. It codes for CASSAQTGGIGELFF. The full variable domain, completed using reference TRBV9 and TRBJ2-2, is DSGVTQTPKHLITATGQRVTLRCSPRSGDLSVYWYQQSLDQGLQFLIQYYNGEERAKGNILERFSAQQFPDLHSELNLSSLELGDSALYFCASSAQTGGIGELFFGEGSRLTVL.

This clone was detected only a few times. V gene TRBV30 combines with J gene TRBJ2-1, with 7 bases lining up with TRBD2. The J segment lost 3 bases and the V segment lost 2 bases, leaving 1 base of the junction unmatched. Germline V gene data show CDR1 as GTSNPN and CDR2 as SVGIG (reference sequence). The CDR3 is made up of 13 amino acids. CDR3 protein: CAWSTSDYNEQFF. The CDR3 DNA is TGTGCCTGGAGTACTAGCGACTACAATGAGCAGTTCTTC.

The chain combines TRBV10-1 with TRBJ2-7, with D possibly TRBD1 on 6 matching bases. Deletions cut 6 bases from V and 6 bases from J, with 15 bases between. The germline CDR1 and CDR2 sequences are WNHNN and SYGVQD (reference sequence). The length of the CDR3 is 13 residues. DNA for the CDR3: TGCGCCAGCAGCGCAGGGGTGTCGCGCGAGCAGTACTTC. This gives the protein CASSAGVSREQYF.

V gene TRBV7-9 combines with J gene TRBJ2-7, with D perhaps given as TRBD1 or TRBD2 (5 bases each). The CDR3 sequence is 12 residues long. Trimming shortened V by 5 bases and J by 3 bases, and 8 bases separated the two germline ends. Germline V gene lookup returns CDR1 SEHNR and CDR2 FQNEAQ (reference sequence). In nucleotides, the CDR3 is TGTGCCAGCAGCGTGGGGGACTACGAGCAGTACTTC. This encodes CASSVGDYEQYF.

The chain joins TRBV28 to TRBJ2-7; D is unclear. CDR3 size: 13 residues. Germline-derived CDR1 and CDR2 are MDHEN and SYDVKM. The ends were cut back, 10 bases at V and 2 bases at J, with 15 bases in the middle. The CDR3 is CATSQRVPYEQYF. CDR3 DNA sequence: TGTGCCACCAGCCAAAGGGTACCCTACGAGCAGTACTTC.

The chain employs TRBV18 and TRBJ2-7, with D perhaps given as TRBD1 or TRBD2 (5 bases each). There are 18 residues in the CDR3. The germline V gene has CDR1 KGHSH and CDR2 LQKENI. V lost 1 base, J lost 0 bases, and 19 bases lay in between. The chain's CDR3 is CASSPQQLRDGLSYEQYF. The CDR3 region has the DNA TGTGCCAGCTCACCACAGCAACTCCGGGACGGCCTCTCCTACGAGCAGTACTTC.

The CDR3 DNA reads TGCGCCAGCCATAAAGGCGTATTGGTCCCGAGCGGGAGTAGTTCTGAGCAGTTCTTC. Translated, it gives CASHKGVLVPSGSSSEQFF. The rearrangement joins TRBV4-1 to TRBJ2-1; 8 positions agree with TRBD2. The J segment lost 9 bases and the V segment lost 8 bases, leaving 27 bases of the junction unmatched. The CDR3 contains 19 residues. From germline, CDR1 is MGHRA and CDR2 YSYEKL.

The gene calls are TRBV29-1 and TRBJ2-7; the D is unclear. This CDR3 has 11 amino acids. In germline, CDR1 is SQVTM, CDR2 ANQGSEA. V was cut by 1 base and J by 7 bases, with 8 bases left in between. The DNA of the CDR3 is TGCAGCGTTGAAGGCCCTCGGGAGCAGTACTTC. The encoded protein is CSVEGPREQYF.

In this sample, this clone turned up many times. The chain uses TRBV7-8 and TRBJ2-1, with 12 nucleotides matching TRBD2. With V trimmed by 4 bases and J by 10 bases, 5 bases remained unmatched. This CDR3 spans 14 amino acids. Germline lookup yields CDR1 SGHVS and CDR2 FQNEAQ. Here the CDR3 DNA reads TGTGCCAGCAGCTCTTGGACTAGCGGGAACGAGCAGTTCTTC. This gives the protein CASSSWTSGNEQFF.

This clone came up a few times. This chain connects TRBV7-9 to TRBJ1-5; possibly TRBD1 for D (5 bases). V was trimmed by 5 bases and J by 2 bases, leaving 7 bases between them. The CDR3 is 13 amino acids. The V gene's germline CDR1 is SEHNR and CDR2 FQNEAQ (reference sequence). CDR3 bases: TGTGCCAGCAGCCCGACAGGCAATCAGCCCCAGCATTTT. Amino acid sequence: CASSPTGNQPQHF.

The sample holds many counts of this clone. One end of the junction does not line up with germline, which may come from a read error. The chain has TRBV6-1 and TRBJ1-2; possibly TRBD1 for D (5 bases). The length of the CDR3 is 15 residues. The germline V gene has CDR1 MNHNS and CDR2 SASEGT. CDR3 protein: CASSEGAGRIYGYTF. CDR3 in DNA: TGTGCCAGCAGCGAAGGGGCAGGGAGGATCTATGGCTACACCTTC.

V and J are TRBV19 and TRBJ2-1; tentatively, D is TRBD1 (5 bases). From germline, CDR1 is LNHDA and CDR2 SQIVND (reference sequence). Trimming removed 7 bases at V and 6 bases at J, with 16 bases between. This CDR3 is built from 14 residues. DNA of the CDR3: TGTGCCAGTACCCTTGGGGCCGTTGCCAATGAGCAGTTCTTC. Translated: CASTLGAVANEQFF.